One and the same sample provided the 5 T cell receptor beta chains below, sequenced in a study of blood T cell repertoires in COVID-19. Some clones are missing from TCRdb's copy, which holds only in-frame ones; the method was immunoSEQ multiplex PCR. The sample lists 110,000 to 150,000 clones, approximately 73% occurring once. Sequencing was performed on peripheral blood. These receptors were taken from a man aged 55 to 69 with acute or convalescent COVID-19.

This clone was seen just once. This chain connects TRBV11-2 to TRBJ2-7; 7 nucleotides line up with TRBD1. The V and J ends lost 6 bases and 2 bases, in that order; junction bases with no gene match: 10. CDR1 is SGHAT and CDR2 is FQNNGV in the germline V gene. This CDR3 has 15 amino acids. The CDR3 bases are TGTGCCAGCAGATCATCCGGGACAGCAACCTACGAGCAGTACTTC. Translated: CASRSSGTATYEQYF.

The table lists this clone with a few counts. CDR3 amino acids: CASTTQGNTEAFF. The CDR3 coding sequence is TGTGCCAGCACCACACAGGGGAACACTGAAGCTTTCTTT. The chain joins TRBV27 to TRBJ1-1; a possible D gene is TRBD1 (6 bases). The CDR3 extends over 13 amino acids. Trimming stripped 7 bases from V and 1 base from J, with 10 bases between. Germline V gene data show CDR1 as MNHEY and CDR2 as SMNVEV (reference sequence).

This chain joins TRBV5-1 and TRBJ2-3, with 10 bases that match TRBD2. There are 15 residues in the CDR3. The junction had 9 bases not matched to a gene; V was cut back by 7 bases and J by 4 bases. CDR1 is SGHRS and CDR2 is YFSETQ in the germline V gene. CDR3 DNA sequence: TGCGCCAGCCGCCTAAGCGGGAGGGCCGCAGATACGCAGTATTTT. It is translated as CASRLSGRAADTQYF.

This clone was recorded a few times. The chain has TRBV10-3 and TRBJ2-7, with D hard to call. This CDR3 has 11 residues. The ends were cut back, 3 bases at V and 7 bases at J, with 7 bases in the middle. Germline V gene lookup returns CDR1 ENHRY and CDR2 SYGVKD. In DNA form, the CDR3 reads TGTGCCATCAGTGATTTTCGGGAGCAGTACTTC. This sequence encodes CAISDFREQYF.

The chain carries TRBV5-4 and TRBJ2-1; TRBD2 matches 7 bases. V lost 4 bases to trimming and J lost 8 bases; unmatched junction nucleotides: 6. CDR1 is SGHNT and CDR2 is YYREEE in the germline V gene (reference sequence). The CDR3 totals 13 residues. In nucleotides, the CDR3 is TGTGCCAGCAGCGAAACTAGCGTGGATGAGCAGTTCTTC. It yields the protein CASSETSVDEQFF.